Following are 24 T cell receptor beta chains from one sample sequenced in a study of T cells after yellow fever vaccination. TCRdb redid the calling of the 5' RACE reads with MiXCR, one entry per CDR3 protein. The table shows about 230,000 distinct CDR3 sequences, with less than 7.5% occurring only once. Sequenced material: CD4+ T cells sorted from PBMCs, taken on the day of the yellow fever booster vaccination. Receptors were obtained from a man between 25 and 39 years old who received the YFV17D yellow fever vaccine.

This clonotype appeared a few times. The V gene is TRBV30, the J gene TRBJ2-1; 9 bases line up with TRBD2. CDR1 and CDR2 (germline): GTSNPN, SVGIG (reference sequence). The CDR3 runs to 14 residues. The V and J ends lost 5 bases and 3 bases, in that order; junction bases with no gene match: 5. DNA of the CDR3: TGTGCCTGGCGGGGACTAGCCTTCTACAATGAGCAGTTCTTC. Protein product: CAWRGLAFYNEQFF.

The rearrangement links TRBV14 to TRBJ2-7; no clear D. This CDR3 is 13 amino acids long. V was trimmed by 0 bases and J by 6 bases, leaving 9 bases between them. CDR1 is SGHDN, CDR2 FVKESK, per germline. The CDR3 loop reads CASSQDRLGEQYF. CDR3 sequence (DNA): TGTGCCAGCAGCCAAGATCGCCTAGGCGAGCAGTACTTC. Combining the CDR3 with reference TRBV14 and TRBJ2-7 gives the whole variable domain EAGVTQFPSHSVIEKGQTVTLRCDPISGHDNLYWYRRVMGKEIKFLLHFVKESKQDESGMPNNRFLAERTGGTYSTLKVQPAELEDSGVYFCASSQDRLGEQYFGPGTRLTVT.

This clonotype was counted at least ten times. The V and J genes are TRBV7-3 and TRBJ2-7; the match to TRBD1 covers 8 bases. The CDR3 runs 13 residues. The V gene end was trimmed by 5 bases and the J gene end by 3 bases; junction bases not matched to a gene: 3. CDR1 is SGHTA, CDR2 FQGTGA, per germline. The CDR3 coding sequence is TGTGCCAGCAGCCATGGACAGGGCTACGAGCAGTACTTC. Amino acid sequence: CASSHGQGYEQYF.

This clonotype was detected ten times or more. This sequence joins TRBV5-5 and TRBJ2-1, with D perhaps matching TRBD2 (6 bases). The CDR3 sequence is 16 residues long. V was clipped by 0 bases and J by 8 bases, with 18 bases between them. Germline V gives CDR1 SGHKS, CDR2 YYEKEE (reference sequence). The CDR3 bases are TGTGCCAGCAGCTTGGTCGGGACTCCGGGGTTGGATGAGCAGTTCTTC. Amino acids: CASSLVGTPGLDEQFF.

Only a few counts were recorded for this clonotype. CDR3 protein: CASSSTGPSREQYF. CDR3 in DNA: TGTGCCAGCAGCTCCACAGGGCCCAGTCGAGAGCAGTACTTC. The chain recombines TRBV7-2 with TRBJ2-7; perhaps TRBD1 as D (6 bases). CDR1 and CDR2 (germline): SGHTA, FQGNSA. V dropped 4 bases and J dropped 7 bases, with 17 bases sitting between them. The CDR3 has 14 amino acids.

This clonotype has only a few counts. This chain connects TRBV10-3 to TRBJ2-5; TRBD2 might be the D (6 bases). This CDR3 has 14 residues. The germline V gene encodes CDR1 ENHRY and CDR2 SYGVKD. Trimming removed 0 bases at V and 4 bases at J, with 9 bases between. The CDR3 DNA is TGTGCCATCAGTGAGTCTCCCGGGGGAGAGACCCAGTACTTC. Protein product: CAISESPGGETQYF.

The V and J genes are TRBV10-3 and TRBJ2-3; TRBD2 matches at 10 bases. Germline CDR1 and CDR2: ENHRY and SYGVKD. CDR3 length equals 17 residues. V was clipped by 1 base and J by 6 bases; unmatched bases: 10. CDR3 nucleotides: TGTGCCATCAGTGAGTTCCTTCAGCGGGAGGGCCCGGATACGCAGTATTTT. This translates into CAISEFLQREGPDTQYF.

This clonotype was seen a few times. CDR3 sequence reads: CASSPSSGSDYEQYF. CDR3 coding DNA: TGTGCCAGCAGCCCCTCTAGCGGGAGTGATTACGAGCAGTACTTC. The rearrangement joins TRBV7-3 to TRBJ2-7; 10 nucleotides align to TRBD2. The germline V gene encodes CDR1 SGHTA and CDR2 FQGTGA. This CDR3 region has 15 residues. Trimming cost V 5 bases and J 4 bases; bases outside gene matches: 8. Looking up the rest from reference TRBV7-3 and TRBJ2-7 gives the full variable domain: GAGVSQTPSNKVTEKGKYVELRCDPISGHTALYWYRQSLGQGPEFLIYFQGTGAADDSGLPNDRFFAVRPEGSVSTLKIQRTERGDSAVYLCASSPSSGSDYEQYFGPGTRLTVT.

This clonotype was seen more than once but under ten times. This rearrangement joins TRBV12-5 to TRBJ2-2; D not certain. The V and J ends lost 2 bases and 7 bases respectively, with 5 bases between them. The CDR3 covers 12 residues. Germline lookup yields CDR1 LGHNT and CDR2 FRNRAP. The CDR3 sequence: CASGLFSGELFF. In DNA form, the CDR3 reads TGTGCTAGTGGTTTGTTTAGCGGGGAGCTGTTTTTT.

This clonotype was detected only a few times. The chain joins TRBV28 to TRBJ2-2, with a possible D match to TRBD2 (5 bases). Germline values: CDR1 MDHEN, CDR2 SYDVKM. The CDR3 is 13 residues long. V was clipped by 7 bases and J by 5 bases, with 11 bases between them. The CDR3 nucleotides read TGTGCCAGCAACGGGGAATGGACCGGGGAGCTGTTTTTT. Its protein product is CASNGEWTGELFF.

The V and J genes are TRBV24-1 and TRBJ2-1; no clear D. Germline CDR1 reads KGHDR; CDR2 reads SFDVKD. The CDR3 has 15 residues. Trimming took off 3 bases at V and 0 bases at J, with 8 bases between the two ends. The CDR3 loop is CATSDQRSSYNEQFF. Written as DNA, the CDR3 is TGTGCCACCAGTGATCAGAGGAGCTCCTACAATGAGCAGTTCTTC.

This clonotype was picked up many times. The rearrangement joins TRBV7-9 to TRBJ2-7, with TRBD1 identical over 9 bases. Trimming took 4 bases from V and 4 from J; bases not matched to a gene: 2. This CDR3 region has 13 residues. Per the germline V gene, CDR1 is SEHNR and CDR2 is FQNEAQ (reference sequence). The CDR3 sequence is CASSSTGGYEQYF. For the CDR3, the DNA is TGTGCCAGCAGCTCGACAGGGGGATACGAGCAGTACTTC. The full variable domain, with the rest looked up from reference TRBV7-9 and TRBJ2-7, is DTGVSQNPRHKITKRGQNVTFRCDPISEHNRLYWYRQTLGQGPEFLTYFQNEAQLEKSRLLSDRFSAERPKGSFSTLEIQRTEQGDSAMYLCASSSTGGYEQYFGPGTRLTVT.

This chain uses TRBV9 with TRBJ2-7; D not resolved. V was clipped by 0 bases and J by 7 bases, with 14 bases between them. Germline V gene sequence: CDR1 SGDLS, CDR2 YYNGEE. This CDR3 has 14 residues. CDR3 DNA sequence: TGTGCCAGCAGCGTAGACCCAGGACGGGCTGAGCAGTACTTC. It specifies CASSVDPGRAEQYF.

In this sample, this clonotype turned up many times. This chain links TRBV10-3 with TRBJ1-1, with 7 nucleotides matching TRBD1. The germline gives CDR1 ENHRY, CDR2 SYGVKD. This CDR3 comprises 15 residues. With V trimmed by 5 bases and J by 6 bases, 12 bases remained unmatched. The CDR3 is CAISTRDSPGAEAFF. DNA for the CDR3: TGTGCCATCAGTACTCGGGACAGCCCAGGGGCTGAAGCTTTCTTT.

DNA of the CDR3: TGCGCCAGCGGCGTAGGGGCCCAAGGAGAGACCCAGTACTTC. Translated: CASGVGAQGETQYF. The chain links TRBV5-1 to TRBJ2-5, with D possibly being TRBD1 (5 bases). Trimming stripped 7 bases from V and 4 bases from J, with 17 bases between. This CDR3 contains 14 residues. CDR1 SGHRS and CDR2 YFSETQ come from the germline V gene.

The chain couples TRBV7-2 to TRBJ1-2; 8 nucleotides agree with TRBD1. V trimming: 4 bases; J trimming: 7 bases; junction bases outside the gene matches: 5. The CDR3 contains 13 residues. The V gene's germline CDR1 is SGHTA and CDR2 FQGNSA. The CDR3 DNA reads TGTGCCAGCAGCTCGGACAGGGTTGCTGGCTACACCTTC. Protein: CASSSDRVAGYTF.

This chain links TRBV6-1 with TRBJ2-2; D possibly corresponds to TRBD2 (6 bases). The CDR3 extends over 14 amino acids. Germline V gene sequence: CDR1 MNHNS, CDR2 SASEGT. V was clipped by 6 bases and J by 7 bases, with 15 bases between them. The CDR3 DNA follows: TGTGCCAGCAGGGTCGGGGGTAAAATCGGGGAGCTGTTTTTT. Its protein is CASRVGGKIGELFF.

This clonotype was detected only a few times. The V call is TRBV5-1, the J call TRBJ2-1; perhaps D is TRBD1 or TRBD2 (6 bases each). This CDR3 comprises 12 residues. Deletions cut 3 bases from V and 13 bases from J, with 14 bases between. CDR1 and CDR2 (germline): SGHRS, YFSETQ. The CDR3 region has the DNA TGCGCCAGCAGCTCGGGGGCCCGGGACCAGTTCTTC. Translation gives CASSSGARDQFF.

The genes are TRBV20-1 and TRBJ2-5; 8 bases are a match to TRBD2. The V segment lost 3 bases and the J segment 2 bases; nucleotides outside the gene matches: 8. The CDR3 sequence is 15 residues long. Germline V gene lookup returns CDR1 DFQATT and CDR2 SNEGSKA (reference sequence). CDR3 amino acids: CSASDAGGAQETQYF. The CDR3 DNA reads TGCAGTGCTAGTGACGCGGGAGGAGCACAAGAGACCCAGTACTTC.

This clonotype occurred a few times. The chain is built from TRBV4-3 and TRBJ1-1; D gene uncertain. From germline, CDR1 is LGHNA and CDR2 YSLEER. The CDR3 length is 16 residues. V lost 0 bases and J lost 4, with 15 bases in between. The CDR3 spells CASSQDNWAGRTEAFF. The CDR3 nucleotides are TGCGCCAGCAGCCAAGATAACTGGGCCGGACGCACTGAAGCTTTCTTT.

This clonotype was picked up a small number of times. The genes are TRBV3-1 and TRBJ2-3; D is perhaps TRBD1 (6 bases). V lost 0 bases, J lost 6 bases, and 13 bases lay in between. The CDR3 runs 15 residues. The germline gives CDR1 LGHDT, CDR2 YNNKEL (reference sequence). The CDR3 DNA is TGTGCCAGCAGCCAAGACACCAGGGGTAGGGATACGCAGTATTTT. This sequence encodes CASSQDTRGRDTQYF.

This chain joins TRBV15 and TRBJ2-1; D is possibly TRBD2 (6 bases). Trimming took 8 bases from V and 9 from J, leaving 29 bases between them. The CDR3 runs to 17 residues. Germline assignment: CDR1 LNHNV and CDR2 YYDKDF (reference sequence). CDR3 nucleotides: TGTGCCACCCTCCACGGGCCGGGAGTTTCCTCCGGGAGTGAGCAGTTCTTC. Translation: CATLHGPGVSSGSEQFF.

This clonotype was seen more than once but under ten times. The CDR3 sequence is CASSLPGANEQFF. CDR3 coding DNA: TGTGCCAGCAGCTTGCCGGGCGCCAATGAGCAGTTCTTC. This sequence joins TRBV5-5 and TRBJ2-1; D uncertain. Trimming took off 1 base at V and 6 bases at J, with 8 bases between the two ends. Per germline, CDR1 SGHKS and CDR2 YYEKEE (reference sequence). The CDR3 consists of 13 residues.

This clonotype was counted a few times. The V and J genes are TRBV19 and TRBJ2-3; 9 positions match TRBD1. This CDR3 contains 14 residues. Germline V gives CDR1 LNHDA, CDR2 SQIVND (reference sequence). Trimming at V came to 6 bases and at J to 3 bases, leaving 4 bases not matched to a gene. This CDR3 reads CASRQGARTDTQYF. The CDR3 nucleotides are TGTGCCAGTAGACAGGGGGCGAGGACAGATACGCAGTATTTT.